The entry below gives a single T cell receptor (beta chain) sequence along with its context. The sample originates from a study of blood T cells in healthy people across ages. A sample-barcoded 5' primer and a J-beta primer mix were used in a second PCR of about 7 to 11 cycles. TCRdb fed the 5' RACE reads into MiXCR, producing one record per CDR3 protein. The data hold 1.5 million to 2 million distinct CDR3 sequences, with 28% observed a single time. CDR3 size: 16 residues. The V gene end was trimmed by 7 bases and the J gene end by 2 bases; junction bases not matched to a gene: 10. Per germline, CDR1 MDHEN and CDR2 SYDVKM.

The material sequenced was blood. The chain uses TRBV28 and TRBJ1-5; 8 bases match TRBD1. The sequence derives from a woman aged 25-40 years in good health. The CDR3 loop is CASTPTGAYGNQPQHF. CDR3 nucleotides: TGTGCCAGCACCCCGACAGGGGCATATGGCAATCAGCCCCAGCATTTT.